The clone carrying this T cell receptor (beta chain) was recorded at least ten times. The antigen is unknown. With V trimmed by 1 base and J by 5 bases, 6 bases remained unmatched. The CDR3 contains 16 residues. The germline gives CDR1 SGHTA, CDR2 FQGNSA. The study left out patients who had uncontrolled infection, other autoimmune disease, pregnancy or lactation. Researchers amplified the TCR beta CDR3 regions from RNA transcripts. HTBI primers were used for first-round RT-PCR of the TCR CDR3. TCRdb reprocessed the multiplex PCR reads with MiXCR, giving one entry per CDR3 protein. The sample carries a few hundred thousand distinct CDR3 sequences, 13% to 15% recorded once. The record originates from a study of T cells in Graves' hyperthyroidism and ophthalmopathy. Study-level information: Peripheral blood sampling occurred at initial diagnosis, before any treatment.

General observations from the study: The model identified upcoming ophthalmopathy a median approximately 6.5 months ahead of onset. Most expanded thyroid clonotypes above 0.001 also appeared in blood.

The chain uses TRBV7-2 and TRBJ2-3; TRBD2 aligns across 10 bases. This receptor was taken from an older woman with Graves' ophthalmopathy. The material sequenced was blood. CDR3 coding DNA: TGTGCCAGCAGCTTAGTAGCGGGAGGTGGTCGAGATACGCAGTATTTT. This gives the protein CASSLVAGGGRDTQYF.